These 13 T cell receptor beta chains originate from one sample sequenced in a study of T cell responses to AZD1222 COVID-19 vaccine. Some clones are missing from TCRdb's copy, which holds only in-frame ones; the method was immunoSEQ multiplex PCR. The data show around 270,000 clones, 94% seen once. Sample: peripheral blood, taken 28 days after the second AZD1222 dose. Every receptor here comes from an adult who received the AZD1222 COVID-19 vaccine.

The V gene is TRBV7-9, the J gene TRBJ2-1; D gene unclear. The CDR3 has 11 amino acids. Trimming cost V 7 bases and J 8 bases, with 9 bases left between them. CDR1 and CDR2 from the germline V gene are SEHNR and FQNEAQ (reference sequence). The chain's CDR3 is CASTSVDEQFF. In nucleotides, the CDR3 is TGTGCCAGCACCTCAGTGGATGAGCAGTTCTTC.

J is TRBJ1-1 and V is TRBV28; 10 bases align to TRBD1. The CDR3 covers 16 residues. V shed 6 bases, J shed 4 bases, and the junction held 11 bases outside the gene matches. Germline V gene data show CDR1 as MDHEN and CDR2 as SYDVKM. CDR3 in amino acids: CASRPPGQGRSTEAFF. The CDR3, as DNA: TGTGCCAGCAGACCTCCGGGACAGGGGCGAAGCACTGAAGCTTTCTTT.

V is TRBV7-3 and J is TRBJ2-1, with TRBD1 matching 10 bases. The V gene end was trimmed by 4 bases and the J gene end by 7 bases; junction bases not matched to a gene: 7. The CDR3 extends over 15 amino acids. Per germline, CDR1 SGHTA and CDR2 FQGTGA. CDR3 in DNA: TGTGCCAGCAGCTCACGACAGGGGGCGCGGAATGAGCAGTTCTTC. It is translated as CASSSRQGARNEQFF. Variable domain in full (rest from reference TRBV7-3 and TRBJ2-1): GAGVSQTPSNKVTEKGKYVELRCDPISGHTALYWYRQSLGQGPEFLIYFQGTGAADDSGLPNDRFFAVRPEGSVSTLKIQRTERGDSAVYLCASSSRQGARNEQFFGPGTRLTVL.

The chain employs TRBV15 and TRBJ1-2; tentative D call: TRBD1 (5 bases). The CDR3 length is 14 residues. CDR1 is LNHNV, CDR2 YYDKDF, per germline (reference sequence). Trimming removed 5 bases at V and 1 base at J, with 11 bases between. The CDR3 nucleotides are TGTGCCACCAGCGAGAGGGGTAATAACTATGGCTACACCTTC. It encodes CATSERGNNYGYTF.

V usage is TRBV9 and J usage is TRBJ2-3; TRBD2 might be the D (5 bases). Trimming cost V 0 bases and J 4 bases, with 15 bases left between them. The length of the CDR3 is 16 residues. Germline V gives CDR1 SGDLS, CDR2 YYNGEE. CDR3 sequence reads: CASSVVPGGGADTQYF. The CDR3 nucleotides are TGTGCCAGCAGCGTAGTGCCAGGAGGAGGTGCAGATACGCAGTATTTT.

V and J are TRBV9 and TRBJ1-1; 12 nucleotides match TRBD1. The CDR3 loop spans 19 amino acids. The trim removed 3 bases at V and 1 base at J, leaving 13 bases unmatched. CDR1 and CDR2 (germline): SGDLS, YYNGEE. CDR3 bases: TGTGCCAGCAGCGCCCCCTATTCCGGGACAGGGGGCCAGAACACTGAAGCTTTCTTT. Its translation: CASSAPYSGTGGQNTEAFF.

The chain links TRBV10-3 to TRBJ2-1; the match to TRBD2 covers 7 bases. The CDR3 runs to 11 residues. V shed 7 bases, J shed 9 bases, and the junction held 3 bases outside the gene matches. Germline CDR1 reads ENHRY; CDR2 reads SYGVKD. CDR3 amino acids: CAITTGGEQFF. CDR3 coding DNA: TGTGCCATCACCACGGGGGGTGAGCAGTTCTTC.

This chain links TRBV9 with TRBJ1-4; possible D gene TRBD1, 5 bases. Germline CDR1 SGDLS, CDR2 YYNGEE. The V end was cut by 3 bases, the J end by 2 bases, with 17 bases between. CDR3 length: 17 amino acids. As DNA, the CDR3 is TGTGCCAGCAGCGCCTCCGGGGGGGTGTTTACTAATGAAAAACTGTTTTTT. It is translated as CASSASGGVFTNEKLFF.

This sequence joins TRBV5-1 and TRBJ2-5; 11 bases match TRBD2. Losses at the gene ends were 6 bases for V and 2 bases for J; bases not matched to a gene: 6. Germline CDR1 is SGHRS and CDR2 is YFSETQ. The CDR3 extends over 15 amino acids. The CDR3, as DNA: TGCGCCAGCAACCCCCTAGCGGGAGGACAAGAGACCCAGTACTTC. As protein: CASNPLAGGQETQYF.

This clone was recorded a few times. This chain links TRBV6-5 with TRBJ1-4; no clear D. Germline V gene lookup returns CDR1 MNHEY and CDR2 SVGAGI. The V end was cut by 7 bases, the J end by 8 bases, with 14 bases between. This CDR3 comprises 13 residues. DNA of the CDR3: TGTGCCAGCAATTCAGATTTGAGGGAAAAACTGTTTTTT. Protein product: CASNSDLREKLFF.

This chain connects TRBV3-1 (or the pseudogene TRBV3-2) to TRBJ1-6; D perhaps matches TRBD1 (5 bases). CDR1 LGHDT and CDR2 YNNKEL come from the germline V gene (reference sequence). The CDR3 consists of 16 residues. Trimming shortened V by 1 base and J by 8 bases, and 15 bases separated the two germline ends. The CDR3 loop reads CASSQAGGARDSPLHF. The CDR3 region has the DNA TGTGCCAGCAGCCAAGCGGGGGGAGCCCGAGATTCACCCCTCCACTTT.

V and J are TRBV5-1 and TRBJ1-5; no clear D gene. The CDR3 runs 15 residues. Germline-derived CDR1 and CDR2 are SGHRS and YFSETQ. V shed 0 bases and J shed 4 bases, with 11 bases lying between them. The CDR3 sequence: CASSLGVGPNQPQHF. The CDR3 nucleotides read TGCGCCAGCAGCTTGGGGGTAGGACCTAATCAGCCCCAGCATTTT. Full variable domain (outside the CDR3, taken from reference TRBV5-1 and TRBJ1-5): KAGVTQTPRYLIKTRGQQVTLSCSPISGHRSVSWYQQTPGQGLQFLFEYFSETQRNKGNFPGRFSGRQFSNSRSEMNVSTLELGDSALYLCASSLGVGPNQPQHFGDGTRLSIL.

The gene calls are TRBV15 and TRBJ2-7, with D perhaps assigned TRBD1 or TRBD2 (5 bases each). V lost 0 bases and J lost 4, with 13 bases in between. The length of the CDR3 is 15 residues. Germline V gives CDR1 LNHNV, CDR2 YYDKDF (reference sequence). In DNA, the CDR3 is TGTGCCACCAGCAGAGAGAGGGACGGTGTATACGAGCAGTACTTC. Protein: CATSRERDGVYEQYF.